This entry concerns a single TCR beta chain. Its antigen remains undetermined. No base quality information exists; no much larger clone differs at one position. These data originate in a study of cytomegalovirus exposure and HLA in healthy donors listed by TCRdb under 2017. Background for the entire study: The 500 to 700 repertoires of the first cohort and the roughly 120 validation repertoires were produced on the same platform, according to a later analysis. The study was designed to test whether signatures of past pathogen exposure could be identified by cataloging public T cell receptors. In addition to the first cohort of about 650 subjects, a separate validation cohort of 100 to 150 different subjects was used. High-throughput TCR immunosequencing, statistical association of individual TCRs with disease status, and machine learning were combined to predict cytomegalovirus infection status. Study-wide findings and limitations: A later analysis had no HLA typing for the validation cohort, so co-occurrence there was scored across all 130 or so repertoires. The study gave a list of around 170 TCR beta chains associated with cytomegalovirus. The classifier was reported to diagnose cytomegalovirus status with high specificity and sensitivity in both the original and validation cohorts. Most TCR sequences were observed very rarely across donors, whereas some public TCRs were present in many individuals. Three of the identified cytomegalovirus-associated TCR beta chains were confirmed in vitro to be specific for cytomegalovirus antigens. According to the authors, the approach could potentially be generalized to other disease states and immunological phenotypes. A later analysis found that TCRs clustered in the first cohort also tended to co-occur in the 120 validation repertoires, with more than 90% of cluster scores above 0.

The library was made by the immunoSEQ multiplex PCR assay. The authors' analysis ran thus. A statistical classification framework was developed to diagnose cytomegalovirus status using the catalog of TCR beta chain sequences. TCRdb re-hosts the immuneACCESS table, in-frame sequences only. Its copies lack some clones; in the studies checked, an unresolved V gene accounts for under half of them, and the cause for the rest is not known. The V and J calls and the clone size are those of that table, but D and trimming were determined from the DNA. The sample yields approximately 170,000 clones; 84% were counted once. In total, the top ten clones hold 10% of the sample. CDR1 and CDR2 are read off the germline V gene (reference sequence) as MNHEY and SMNVEV. Including cysteine and phenylalanine, the CDR3 has 15 amino acids. The DNA shown is the 45-base CDR3, in frame from base 1. V is pared back by 8 bases and J by 5 bases, with 18 bases lying between the germline termini.

Separate from the roughly 660-subject first cohort, the validation cohort of over 90 subjects was the group to which the donors belonged. The specimen sequenced was PBMCs. Recombination linked TRBV27 to TRBJ2-2; a tentative D call is TRBD1 (6 bases match). This sequence was found in a young man in good health and CMV-seropositive. CDR3 reads: CASGPGTRITGELFF. The DNA sequence is TGTGCCAGCGGACCCGGGACACGGATTACCGGGGAGCTGTTTTTT.